Presented here are 3 T cell receptor beta chains from one specimen sequenced in a study of beta chain features in type 1 diabetes. Regarding the study as a whole: TCRB CDR3 length was moderately but significantly reduced in all four CD4+ subsets of Type 1 diabetes patients.

Their antigens are not known. Every isolated RNA sample was fully reverse transcribed, so sequencing captured expressed TCRB transcripts. Data came from immunoSEQ multiplex PCR; TCRdb stores just in-frame clones and leaves some out. Seen here are fewer than 450,000 clones, roughly 13% observed once, and the top ten hold roughly 0.015%. Sequenced sample: naive CD4+ T cells from blood. The receptors were sampled from a woman in her late teens or twenties with type 1 diabetes.

This clone occurred a few times. The chain is built from TRBV7-9 and TRBJ1-2; TRBD1 matches 10 bases. V trimming: 4 bases; J trimming: 3 bases; junction bases outside the gene matches: 5. The CDR3 runs 15 residues. Germline CDR1 SEHNR, CDR2 FQNEAQ (reference sequence). The CDR3 reads CASSSTGGIDYGYTF. In DNA form, the CDR3 reads TGTGCCAGCAGCTCGACAGGGGGCATCGACTATGGCTACACCTTC.

The V and J genes are TRBV5-1 and TRBJ2-3; 11 bases match TRBD1. The CDR3 totals 14 residues. The junction had 7 bases not matched to a gene; V was cut back by 7 bases and J by 6 bases. Germline loops: CDR1 SGHRS, CDR2 YFSETQ. The CDR3 DNA is TGCGCCAGCTCAGGACAGGGGGCGCCGGATACGCAGTATTTT. Protein sequence: CASSGQGAPDTQYF. The entire variable domain, with the rest obtained from reference TRBV5-1 and TRBJ2-3, is as follows: KAGVTQTPRYLIKTRGQQVTLSCSPISGHRSVSWYQQTPGQGLQFLFEYFSETQRNKGNFPGRFSGRQFSNSRSEMNVSTLELGDSALYLCASSGQGAPDTQYFGPGTRLTVL.

This clone was observed a few times. One end of the junction varies from germline; a read error may be responsible. The CDR3 nucleotides read TGCGCCAGCAGACAAGGGGCAATGACTAGCTACAATGAGCAGTTCTTC. Translating it yields CASRQGAMTSYNEQFF. The chain links TRBV4-3 to TRBJ2-1; D might be TRBD2 (6 bases). In germline, CDR1 is LGHNA, CDR2 YSLEER. The length of the CDR3 is 16 residues.